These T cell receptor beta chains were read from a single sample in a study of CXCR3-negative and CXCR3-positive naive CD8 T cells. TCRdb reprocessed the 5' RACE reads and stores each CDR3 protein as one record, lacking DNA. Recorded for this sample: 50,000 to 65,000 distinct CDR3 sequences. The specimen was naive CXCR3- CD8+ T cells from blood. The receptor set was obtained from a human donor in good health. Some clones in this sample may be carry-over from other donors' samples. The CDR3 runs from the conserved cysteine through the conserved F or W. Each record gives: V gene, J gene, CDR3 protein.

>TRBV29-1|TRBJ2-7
CSVDPGLAGFEQYF
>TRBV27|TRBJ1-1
CASSLSAFPTEAFF
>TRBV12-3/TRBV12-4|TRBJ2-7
CASSRTGPPPELYEQYF
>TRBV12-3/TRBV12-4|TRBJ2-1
CASSSSLAGYNEQFF
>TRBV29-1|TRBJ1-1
CSAEPTGEAFF
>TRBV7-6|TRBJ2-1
CASSLSSVQGWGVYTEQFF
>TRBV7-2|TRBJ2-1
CASRPLLGHNEQFF
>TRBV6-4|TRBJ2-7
CASSDSGSSNSYEQYF
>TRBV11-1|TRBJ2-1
CASSLLDSYNEQFF
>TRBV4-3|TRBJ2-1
CASSPRTGGYEQFF
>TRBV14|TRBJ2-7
CASSRDRVGAEHEQYF
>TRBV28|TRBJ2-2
CASRHPGNTGELFF
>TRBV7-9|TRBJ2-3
CASSLGTSGGVTDTQYF
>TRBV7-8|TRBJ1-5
CASSLAQVGNQPQHF
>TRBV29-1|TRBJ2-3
CSVQGADPDTQYF
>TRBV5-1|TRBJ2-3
CASSFWVDNTDTQYF
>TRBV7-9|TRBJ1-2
CASSLVDREENYGYTF
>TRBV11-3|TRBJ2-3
CASSPYRETDTQYF
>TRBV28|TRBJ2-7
CASSLSGTGGSEQYF
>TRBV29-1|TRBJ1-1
CSVERTLNTEAFF
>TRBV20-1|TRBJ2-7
CSARDSGTSGSFSYEQYF
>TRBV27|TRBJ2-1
CASSHPEERNEQFF
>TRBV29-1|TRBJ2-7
CSVGQLTYEQYF
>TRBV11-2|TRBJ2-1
CASSLLTGENEQFF
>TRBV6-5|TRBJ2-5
CASSRTGSLGETQYF
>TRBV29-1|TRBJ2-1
CSVEATRGTPIYNEQFF
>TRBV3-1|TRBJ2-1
CASTSTLAYNEQFF
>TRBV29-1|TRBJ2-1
CSTEGLAEYNEQFF
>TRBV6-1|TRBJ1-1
CATQTGAGYTEAFF
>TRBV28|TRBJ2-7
CASSLLRTPDYEQYF
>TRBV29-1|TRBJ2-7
CSAGTGQYEQYF
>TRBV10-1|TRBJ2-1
CASSDLAGLHNEQFF
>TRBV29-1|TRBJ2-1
CSVPRGSSYNEQFF
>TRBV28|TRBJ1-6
CASSLDGSPLHF
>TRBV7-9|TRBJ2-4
CASSLHGTGNLAKNIQYF
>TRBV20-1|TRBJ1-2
CSARDRRGLYGYTF
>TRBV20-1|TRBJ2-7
CSAGKTGTVEGEQYF
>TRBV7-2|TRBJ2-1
CASKILGLAGYNEQFF
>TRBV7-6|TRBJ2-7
CASSFGDFHTYEQYF
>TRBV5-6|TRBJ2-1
CASSLGQSYEQFF
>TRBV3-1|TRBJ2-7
CASSHLAGGPWDEQYF
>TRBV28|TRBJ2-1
CASSFFTSSNEQFF
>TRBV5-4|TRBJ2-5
CASSSVPGQGVYF
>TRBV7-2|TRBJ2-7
CASSLGVGYEQYF
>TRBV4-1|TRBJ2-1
CASSQHRDEQFF
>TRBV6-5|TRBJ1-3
CASSYSQVQGAGNTIYF
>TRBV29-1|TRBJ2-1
CSVDSGGGRYNEQFF
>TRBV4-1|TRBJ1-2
CASSLAADPLYGYTF
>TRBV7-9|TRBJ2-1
CASSPGWREQFF
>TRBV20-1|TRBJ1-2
CSAIYDPVGTGGNYGYTF
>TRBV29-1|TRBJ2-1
CSVGTSGDYNEQFF
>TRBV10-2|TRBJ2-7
CASRRESSYEQYF
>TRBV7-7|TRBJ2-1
CASSLGRGVNEQFF
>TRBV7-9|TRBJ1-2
CASSLERDRGNGYTF
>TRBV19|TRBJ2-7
CASSPSPGTGSYEQYF
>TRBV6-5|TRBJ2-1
CASKSVGTGHYNEQFF